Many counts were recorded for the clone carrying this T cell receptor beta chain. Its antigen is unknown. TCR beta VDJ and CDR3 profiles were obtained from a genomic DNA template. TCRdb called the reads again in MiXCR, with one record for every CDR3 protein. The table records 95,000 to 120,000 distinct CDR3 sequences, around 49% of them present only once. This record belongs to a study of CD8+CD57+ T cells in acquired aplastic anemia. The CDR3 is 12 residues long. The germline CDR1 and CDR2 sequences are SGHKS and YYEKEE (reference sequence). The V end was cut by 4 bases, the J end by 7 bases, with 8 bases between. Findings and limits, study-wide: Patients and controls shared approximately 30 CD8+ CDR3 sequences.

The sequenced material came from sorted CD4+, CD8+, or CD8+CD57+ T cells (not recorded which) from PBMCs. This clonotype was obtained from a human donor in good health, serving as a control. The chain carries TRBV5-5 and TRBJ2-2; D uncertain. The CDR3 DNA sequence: TGTGCCAGCAGCCTGACTGGCGGGGAGCTGTTTTTT. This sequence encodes CASSLTGGELFF.